This record concerns one TCR beta chain sequence. Its cognate antigen is unknown. The data were taken from a study of graft-versus-host responses after intestinal transplantation. Background on the study: Each patient got anti-thymocyte globulin induction, then tacrolimus and steroids for around three years.

Trimming removed 3 bases at V and 4 bases at J, with 12 bases between. CDR3 length: 14 residues. Germline V lookup: CDR1 MNHEY, CDR2 SMNVEV (reference sequence). Findings and caveats of the study: Some GvH clones were seen earlier in gut or blood, suggesting intestinal origin.

Sequencing used immunoSEQ multiplex PCR; TCRdb keeps in-frame clones, though not all of them. The profile shows approximately 77,000 clones, about 89% of them singletons. This receptor was identified in a human donor who received an intestinal transplant. Source: unstimulated CD4+ T cells sorted from spleen or lymph node cells, taken before intestinal transplant. The J gene is TRBJ1-2, the V gene TRBV27, with D unresolved. The CDR3 coding sequence is TGTGCCAGCAGTTTCACGGGAGTGGGCTATGGCTACACCTTC. Its protein is CASSFTGVGYGYTF.